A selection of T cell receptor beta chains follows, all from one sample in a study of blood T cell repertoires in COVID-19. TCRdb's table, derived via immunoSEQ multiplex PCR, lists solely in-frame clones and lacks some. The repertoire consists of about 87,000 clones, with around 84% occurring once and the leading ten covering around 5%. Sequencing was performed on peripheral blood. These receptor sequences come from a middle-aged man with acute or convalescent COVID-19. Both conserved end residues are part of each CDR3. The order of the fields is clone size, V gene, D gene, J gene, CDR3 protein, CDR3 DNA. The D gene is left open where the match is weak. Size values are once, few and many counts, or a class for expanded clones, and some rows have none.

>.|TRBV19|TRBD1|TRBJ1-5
CASSRDREVTQPQHF
TGTGCCAGTAGTAGGGACAGGGAAGTCACTCAGCCCCAGCATTTT
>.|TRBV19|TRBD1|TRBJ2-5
CASGVTGGKGETQYF
TGTGCCAGTGGGGTGACAGGGGGCAAGGGAGAGACCCAGTACTTC
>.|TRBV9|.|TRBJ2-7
CASSVGSGNLYEQYF
TGTGCCAGCAGCGTAGGATCCGGGAACCTCTACGAGCAGTACTTC
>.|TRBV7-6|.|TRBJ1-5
CASSLGGRGLGQPQHF
TGTGCCAGCAGCTTAGGGGGGAGGGGTTTAGGTCAGCCCCAGCATTTT
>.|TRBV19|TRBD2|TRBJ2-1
CASSIDRGVGEQFF
TGTGCCAGTAGTATAGATCGGGGGGTAGGCGAGCAGTTCTTC
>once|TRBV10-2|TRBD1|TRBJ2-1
CASSRRTGGPDEQFF
TGCGCCAGCAGTAGGAGGACAGGGGGTCCCGATGAGCAGTTCTTC
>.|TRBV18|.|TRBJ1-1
CASSSGMNTEAFF
TGTGCCAGCTCATCGGGGATGAACACTGAAGCTTTCTTT
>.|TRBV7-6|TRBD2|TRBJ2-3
CASSSQRGGGTDTQYF
TGTGCCAGCAGCTCCCAGCGGGGGGGCGGCACAGATACGCAGTATTTT
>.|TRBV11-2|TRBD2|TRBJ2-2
CASSRAGTSGTNTGELFF
TGTGCCAGCAGCAGAGCCGGGACTAGCGGGACGAACACCGGGGAGCTGTTTTTT
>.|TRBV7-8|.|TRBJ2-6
CASSSTQGSGANVLTF
TGTGCCAGCAGCTCAACTCAGGGTTCTGGGGCCAACGTCCTGACTTTC
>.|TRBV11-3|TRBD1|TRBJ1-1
CASSGPGQGNTEAFF
TGTGCCAGCAGCGGACCGGGACAGGGTAACACTGAAGCTTTCTTT
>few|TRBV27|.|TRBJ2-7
CASSFNAGISYEQYF
TGTGCCAGCAGTTTCAACGCGGGGATCTCCTACGAGCAGTACTTC
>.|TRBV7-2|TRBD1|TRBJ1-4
CASSPETGPLNEKLFF
TGTGCCAGCAGCCCAGAGACAGGGCCGCTTAATGAAAAACTGTTTTTT
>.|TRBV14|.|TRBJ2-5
CATTPLGAEETQYF
TGTGCCACCACACCTCTGGGGGCTGAAGAGACCCAGTACTTC
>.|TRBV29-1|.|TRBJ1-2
CSVGRDSGYGYTF
TGCAGCGTTGGGAGGGATTCGGGCTATGGCTACACCTTC
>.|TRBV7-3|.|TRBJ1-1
CASSPRENTEAFF
TGTGCCAGCAGCCCCCGAGAGAACACTGAAGCTTTCTTT
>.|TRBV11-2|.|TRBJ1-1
CASSPWAETEAFF
TGTGCCAGCAGCCCCTGGGCTGAGACTGAAGCTTTCTTT
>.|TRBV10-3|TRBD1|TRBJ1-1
CAIARRQGEAFF
TGTGCCATCGCGAGACGACAGGGCGAAGCTTTCTTT
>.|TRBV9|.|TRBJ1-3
CASSVTESSGNTIYF
TGTGCCAGCAGCGTAACAGAAAGCTCTGGAAACACCATATATTTT
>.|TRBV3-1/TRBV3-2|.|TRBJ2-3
CASSQGAISTDTQYF
TGTGCCAGCAGCCAAGGGGCCATTAGCACAGATACGCAGTATTTT
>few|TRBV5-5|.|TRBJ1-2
CASSLSGRVDYGYTF
TGTGCCAGCAGCTTGTCGGGCAGGGTTGACTATGGCTACACCTTC
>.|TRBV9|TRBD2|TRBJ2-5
CASSVKTSGGDQETQYF
TGTGCCAGCAGCGTAAAAACTAGCGGGGGGGACCAAGAGACCCAGTACTTC
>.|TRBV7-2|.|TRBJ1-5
CASSASTVFNQPQHF
TGTGCCAGCAGCGCATCCACAGTATTCAATCAGCCCCAGCATTTT
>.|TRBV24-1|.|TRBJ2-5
CATSEGTTGRGTQYF
TGTGCCACCAGTGAAGGGACTACAGGCAGGGGGACCCAGTACTTC
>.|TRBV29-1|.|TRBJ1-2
CSVDPDSKSGYTF
TGCAGCGTTGATCCCGACAGTAAAAGTGGCTACACCTTC
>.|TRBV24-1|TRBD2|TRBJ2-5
CATSDPPNKSGIYF
TGTGCCACCAGTGATCCACCTAATAAGAGCGGGATCTACTTC
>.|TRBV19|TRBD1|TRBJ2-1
CASSERTGGGEQFF
TGTGCCAGTAGTGAGAGGACAGGGGGTGGTGAGCAGTTCTTC
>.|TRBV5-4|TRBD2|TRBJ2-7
CASSLRSGRSHEQYF
TGTGCCAGCAGCTTGCGTAGCGGGAGAAGCCACGAGCAGTACTTC
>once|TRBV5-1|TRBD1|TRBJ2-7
CASSQDRGNNEQYF
TGCGCCAGCAGCCAGGACAGGGGGAATAACGAGCAGTACTTC
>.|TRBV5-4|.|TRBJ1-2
CASSLDRYGYTF
TGTGCCAGCAGCTTGGATCGCTATGGCTACACCTTC
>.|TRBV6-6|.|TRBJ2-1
CASSASRYLGEQFF
TGTGCCAGCAGTGCCTCCCGGTACCTTGGTGAGCAGTTCTTC
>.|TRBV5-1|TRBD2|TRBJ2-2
CASSPVPGLAGGANTGELFF
TGCGCCAGCAGCCCAGTACCGGGACTAGCGGGAGGAGCGAACACCGGGGAGCTGTTTTTT
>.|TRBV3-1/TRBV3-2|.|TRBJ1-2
CASSPTGNGYTF
TGTGCCAGCAGCCCAACAGGGAACGGCTACACCTTC
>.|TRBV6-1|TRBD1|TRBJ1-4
CASSERTGGSNEKLFF
TGTGCCAGCAGTGAAAGGACAGGGGGCAGTAATGAAAAACTGTTTTTT
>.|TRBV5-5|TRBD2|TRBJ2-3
CASSRALVIAGVGADTQYF
TGTGCCAGCAGCCGGGCCCTCGTCATAGCGGGAGTAGGTGCAGATACGCAGTATTTT
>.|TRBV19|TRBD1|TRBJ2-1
CASSIGQGAHNEQFF
TGTGCCAGTAGTATTGGACAGGGGGCCCACAATGAGCAGTTCTTC
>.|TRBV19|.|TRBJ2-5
CASSIGPHQETQYF
TGTGCCAGTAGTATAGGCCCACATCAGGAGACCCAGTACTTC
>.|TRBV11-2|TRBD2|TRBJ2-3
CASSLAGTSVGDTQYF
TGTGCCAGCAGCTTAGCAGGGACTAGTGTAGGCGATACGCAGTATTTT
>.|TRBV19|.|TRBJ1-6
CASTSDTGSPLHF
TGTGCCAGTACCTCGGACACCGGTTCACCCCTCCACTTT
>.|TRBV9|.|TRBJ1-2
CASSDSNGYTF
TGTGCCAGCAGCGACTCCAATGGCTACACCTTC